The 25 T cell receptor beta chains listed next were all sequenced from one sample in a study of T-cell memory formation after mild COVID-19. TCRdb used MiXCR to reprocess the 5' RACE reads, holding one entry per CDR3 protein. The top ten hold 20% to 25% of the sample, which has about 290,000 distinct CDR3 sequences, more than 15% seen once. Sequencing was performed on PBMCs or a T cell subset sorted from them (not recorded which). The receptors here all came from a young man who had mild COVID-19 (a few samples of this study predate the infection). Cell type and time point are not known.

The rearrangement uses TRBV7-2 and TRBJ2-3; 15 positions agree with TRBD2. V lost 7 bases to trimming and J lost 6 bases; unmatched junction nucleotides: 8. Germline V CDR1 and CDR2: SGHTA, FQGNSA. The CDR3 has 16 residues. For the CDR3, the DNA is TGTGCCAGCAAATGGACTAGCGGGGGGGCCTTGGATACGCAGTATTTT. This codes for CASKWTSGGALDTQYF. The variable domain in full, with the rest retrieved from reference TRBV7-2 and TRBJ2-3, is GAGVSQSPSNKVTEKGKDVELRCDPISGHTALYWYRQSLGQGLEFLIYFQGNSAPDKSGLPSDRFSAERTGGSVSTLTIQRTQQEDSAVYLCASKWTSGGALDTQYFGPGTRLTVL.

CDR3 nucleotide sequence: TGCGCCAGCAGCCAGAGGACAGGGGGCGGCTACGAGCAGTACGTC. Its translation is CASSQRTGGGYEQYV. The genes are TRBV4-1 and TRBJ2-7; 11 nucleotides agree with TRBD1. The CDR3 extends over 15 amino acids. Germline CDR1 reads MGHRA; CDR2 reads YSYEKL. Trimming took 3 bases from V and 3 from J; bases not matched to a gene: 4.

Many counts were recorded for this clonotype. J is TRBJ2-3 and V is TRBV20-1, with 9 nucleotides matching TRBD2. This CDR3 spans 15 amino acids. The V gene end was trimmed by 5 bases and the J gene end by 4 bases; junction bases not matched to a gene: 10. Germline V CDR1 and CDR2: DFQATT, SNEGSKA (reference sequence). In DNA form, the CDR3 reads TGCAGTGCTCCCTGGGCGGGGGGGCCGGCAGATACGCAGTATTTT. It specifies CSAPWAGGPADTQYF.

This chain links TRBV5-1 with TRBJ2-5; TRBD1 matches 8 bases. The J segment lost 5 bases and the V segment lost 4 bases, leaving 4 bases of the junction unmatched. The CDR3 consists of 13 residues. CDR1 is SGHRS and CDR2 is YFSETQ in the germline V gene. The CDR3 sequence is CASSGQGAETQYF. The CDR3 region has the DNA TGCGCCAGCAGCGGGCAGGGGGCGGAGACCCAGTACTTC.

The V and J genes are TRBV7-9 and TRBJ1-2; the D is unclear. The CDR3 sequence is 13 residues long. Germline assignment: CDR1 SEHNR and CDR2 FQNEAQ (reference sequence). Trimming pared 3 bases from V and 6 bases from J, leaving 11 bases between. The CDR3 is CASSFRQSHGYTF. The DNA for the CDR3 is TGTGCCAGCAGCTTTAGGCAGAGTCATGGCTACACCTTC.

V and J are TRBV7-6 and TRBJ1-1, with TRBD1 matching over 7 bases. The CDR3 is 14 amino acids. V gave up 4 bases and J gave up 1 base; unmatched junction bases: 3. Per the germline V gene, CDR1 is SGHVS and CDR2 is FNYEAQ. CDR3: CASSSGTENTEAFF. Here the CDR3 DNA reads TGTGCCAGCAGCTCCGGGACAGAGAACACTGAAGCTTTCTTT.

This clonotype was seen a few times. The gene calls are TRBV4-3 and TRBJ1-1; 9 bases agree with TRBD1. The CDR3 contains 15 residues. The trim removed 2 bases at V and 6 bases at J, leaving 7 bases unmatched. The germline V gene encodes CDR1 LGHNA and CDR2 YSLEER. The CDR3 sequence is CASSQWDRAGPEAFF. In DNA, the CDR3 is TGCGCCAGCAGCCAATGGGACAGGGCCGGACCTGAAGCTTTCTTT.

V gene TRBV18 combines with J gene TRBJ2-7, with TRBD1 as a possible D gene (5 bases). V lost 2 bases, J lost 7 bases, and 12 bases lay in between. This CDR3 is 13 amino acids long. The germline gives CDR1 KGHSH, CDR2 LQKENI. For the CDR3, the DNA is TGTGCCAGCTCACCATCAGGGTTGGGGGAGCAGTACGTC. Translating it yields CASSPSGLGEQYV.

This clonotype was found many times. V is TRBV12-3 or TRBV12-4 and J is TRBJ1-6, with 9 bases matching TRBD1. The CDR3 runs to 14 residues. Germline trimming cut 2 bases from V and 10 bases from J; bases unmatched to any gene: 3. DNA for the CDR3: TGTGCCAGCAGTTTAACAGGGGGCAACTCACCCCTCCACTTT. It encodes CASSLTGGNSPLHF.

This clonotype has just a few counts. The rearrangement uses TRBV6-5 and TRBJ2-3; D may match TRBD1 or TRBD2 (5 bases each). Germline values: CDR1 MNHEY, CDR2 SVGAGI. This CDR3 spans 14 amino acids. V lost 6 bases and J lost 0, with 10 bases in between. CDR3 DNA: TGTGCCAGCAGACGGGACGGTAGCACAGATACGCAGTATTTT. Its protein product is CASRRDGSTDTQYF.

This clonotype came up a few times. The rearrangement uses TRBV2 and TRBJ2-7; TRBD1 matches at 9 bases. The CDR3 runs to 14 residues. The V segment lost 6 bases and the J segment 6 bases; nucleotides outside the gene matches: 9. Germline assignment: CDR1 SNHLY and CDR2 FYNNEI. Here the CDR3 DNA reads TGTGCCAGCAGACCGCCGGGACAGGGCCCCGAGCAGTACGTC. Its translation is CASRPPGQGPEQYV.

The J gene is TRBJ1-6, the V gene TRBV12-3 or TRBV12-4; D gene unclear. The CDR3 runs 16 residues. V lost 0 bases, J lost 5 bases, and 11 bases lay in between. This chain's CDR3 is CASSLAIGIHNSPLHF. CDR3 coding DNA: TGTGCCAGCAGTTTAGCCATAGGGATCCATAATTCACCCCTCCACTTT.

Only a few counts were recorded for this clonotype. The V gene is TRBV12-3 or TRBV12-4, the J gene TRBJ1-3, with D perhaps matching TRBD1 (6 bases). This CDR3 comprises 15 residues. Between the trimmed V and J ends, which lost 5 bases and 4 bases, there was a span of 15 bases. The DNA of the CDR3 is TGTGCCAGCAGTCCGGGGGGCTTCGGGGGAAACACCATATATTTT. Translated, it gives CASSPGGFGGNTIYF.

This clonotype turned up a few times. V is TRBV6-5 and J is TRBJ2-2; TRBD2 matches 12 bases. CDR3 length equals 16 residues. Per the germline V gene, CDR1 is MNHEY and CDR2 is SVGAGI. V shed 7 bases, J shed 4 bases, and the junction held 7 bases outside the gene matches. The CDR3 here is CASMTSGGVGTGELFF. CDR3 sequence (DNA): TGTGCCAGCATGACTAGCGGGGGAGTAGGCACCGGGGAGCTGTTTTTT.

J is TRBJ2-3 and V is TRBV7-2; D remains unclear. Germline loops: CDR1 SGHTA, CDR2 FQGNSA. The CDR3 contains 14 residues. V shed 4 bases and J shed 0 bases, with 8 bases lying between them. CDR3 sequence (DNA): TGTGCCAGCAGCTCCCGACCAAGCACAGATACGCAGTATTTT. Its translation: CASSSRPSTDTQYF.

The chain employs TRBV6-5 and TRBJ1-5, with TRBD1 as a possible D gene (5 bases). Germline CDR1 MNHEY, CDR2 SVGAGI. Deletions cut 5 bases from V and 3 bases from J, with 8 bases between. The CDR3 covers 13 residues. The CDR3 is CASSTQVNQPQHF. The CDR3 region has the DNA TGTGCCAGCAGTACACAGGTCAATCAGCCCCAGCATTTT.

The genes are TRBV6-1 and TRBJ1-2; weak D call: TRBD1 (5 bases). V shed 5 bases and J shed 7 bases, with 14 bases lying between them. The CDR3 is made up of 13 amino acids. Germline assignment: CDR1 MNHNS and CDR2 SASEGT. CDR3 sequence: CASSWPGGLGYTF. For the CDR3, the DNA is TGTGCCAGCAGTTGGCCGGGGGGACTTGGCTACACCTTC.

This clonotype was observed a few times. The chain recombines TRBV5-1 with TRBJ2-1, with a tentative D call TRBD1 (6 bases). Trimming pared 0 bases from V and 0 bases from J, leaving 10 bases between. This CDR3 comprises 16 residues. Germline CDR1 is SGHRS and CDR2 is YFSETQ. CDR3 bases: TGCGCCAGCAGCTTGGGGGGGACAAGCTCCTACAATGAGCAGTTCTTC. It encodes CASSLGGTSSYNEQFF.

There are a few counts of this clonotype. The J gene is TRBJ2-3, the V gene TRBV20-1, with TRBD2 matching over 9 bases. The CDR3 loop spans 13 amino acids. Germline trimming cut 7 bases from V and 6 bases from J; bases unmatched to any gene: 8. Germline V CDR1 and CDR2: DFQATT, SNEGSKA (reference sequence). The CDR3 DNA reads as TGCAGTGTAGAGCGGGGGGCCGATGATACGCAGTATTTT. This gives the protein CSVERGADDTQYF.

The chain carries TRBV6-5 and TRBJ1-2, with 8 bases matching TRBD1. The length of the CDR3 is 15 residues. The J segment lost 3 bases and the V segment lost 4 bases, leaving 7 bases of the junction unmatched. The V gene's germline CDR1 is MNHEY and CDR2 SVGAGI. This CDR3 is CASSSPGQGHYGYTF. CDR3 DNA: TGTGCCAGCAGTTCCCCAGGACAGGGCCACTATGGCTACACCTTC.

This clonotype was seen only a few times. The genes are TRBV7-3 and TRBJ2-3; 8 bases map to TRBD2. The CDR3 loop spans 14 amino acids. Germline V gene lookup returns CDR1 SGHTA and CDR2 FQGTGA. Losses at the gene ends were 6 bases for V and 4 bases for J; bases not matched to a gene: 6. The CDR3 protein is CASRSGGLADTQYF. The CDR3, as DNA: TGTGCCAGCAGGAGCGGGGGTTTGGCAGATACGCAGTATTTT. Together with reference TRBV7-3 and TRBJ2-3, the CDR3 gives the full variable domain: GAGVSQTPSNKVTEKGKYVELRCDPISGHTALYWYRQSLGQGPEFLIYFQGTGAADDSGLPNDRFFAVRPEGSVSTLKIQRTERGDSAVYLCASRSGGLADTQYFGPGTRLTVL.

This clonotype appeared a few times. The chain is built from TRBV29-1 and TRBJ1-1; D unclear. Germline-derived CDR1 and CDR2 are SQVTM and ANQGSEA. This CDR3 region has 13 residues. V shed 4 bases and J shed 0 bases, with 9 bases lying between them. The CDR3 region has the DNA TGCAGCGTTGGAGGGAGACTGAACACTGAAGCTTTCTTT. As protein: CSVGGRLNTEAFF.

The chain joins TRBV4-2 to TRBJ2-5; 9 bases are shared with TRBD2. The CDR3 length is 16 residues. In germline, CDR1 is LGHNA, CDR2 YNFKEQ. With 4 bases clipped from V and 4 bases from J, the junction kept 10 bases outside the gene matches. This CDR3 reads CASSPESSGVGETQYF. CDR3 sequence (DNA): TGTGCCAGCAGCCCCGAATCTAGCGGGGTAGGAGAGACCCAGTACTTC.

J is TRBJ1-3 and V is TRBV12-2. TRBV12-2 is labeled a pseudogene. This CDR3 spans 13 amino acids. The CDR3 loop reads CASRCGRLDTIYF. CDR3 coding DNA: TGTGCAAGTCGTTGTGGCAGGTTGGACACCATATATTTT.

This clonotype has more than one count but fewer than ten. V is TRBV2 and J is TRBJ2-3, with 8 nucleotides matching TRBD2. The CDR3 totals 15 residues. V lost 7 bases and J lost 4; bases outside the gene matches: 10. CDR1 and CDR2 from the germline V gene are SNHLY and FYNNEI. The CDR3 spells CASTTAGGWADTQYF. The CDR3 DNA reads as TGTGCCAGCACCACCGCGGGGGGCTGGGCAGATACGCAGTATTTT.